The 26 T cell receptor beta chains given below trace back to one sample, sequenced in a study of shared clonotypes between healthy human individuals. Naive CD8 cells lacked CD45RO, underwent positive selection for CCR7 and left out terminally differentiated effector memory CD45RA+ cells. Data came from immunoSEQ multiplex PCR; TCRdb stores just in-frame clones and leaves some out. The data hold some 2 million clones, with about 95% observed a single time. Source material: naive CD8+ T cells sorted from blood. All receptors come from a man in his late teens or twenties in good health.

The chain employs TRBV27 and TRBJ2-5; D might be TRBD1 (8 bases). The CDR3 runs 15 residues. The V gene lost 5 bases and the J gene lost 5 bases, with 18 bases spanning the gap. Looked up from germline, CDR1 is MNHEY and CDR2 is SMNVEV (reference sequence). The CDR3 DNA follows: TGTGCCAGCAGTCTCGACAGGGGAGGGGCGGAGACCCAGTACTTC. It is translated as CASSLDRGGAETQYF.

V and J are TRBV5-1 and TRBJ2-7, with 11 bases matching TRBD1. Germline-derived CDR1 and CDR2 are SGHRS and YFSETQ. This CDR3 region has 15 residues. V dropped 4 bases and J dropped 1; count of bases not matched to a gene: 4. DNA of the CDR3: TGCGCCAGCAGCAAAGGACAGGGGGCTTCCTACGAGCAGTACTTC. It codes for CASSKGQGASYEQYF. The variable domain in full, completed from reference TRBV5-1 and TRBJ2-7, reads KAGVTQTPRYLIKTRGQQVTLSCSPISGHRSVSWYQQTPGQGLQFLFEYFSETQRNKGNFPGRFSGRQFSNSRSEMNVSTLELGDSALYLCASSKGQGASYEQYFGPGTRLTVT.

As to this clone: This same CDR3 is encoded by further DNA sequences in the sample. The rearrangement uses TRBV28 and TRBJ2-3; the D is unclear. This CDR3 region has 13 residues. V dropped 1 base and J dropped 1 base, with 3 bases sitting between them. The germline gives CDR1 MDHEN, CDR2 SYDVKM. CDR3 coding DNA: TGTGCCAGCAGTTTATCGGGCACAGATACGCAGTATTTT. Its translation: CASSLSGTDTQYF.

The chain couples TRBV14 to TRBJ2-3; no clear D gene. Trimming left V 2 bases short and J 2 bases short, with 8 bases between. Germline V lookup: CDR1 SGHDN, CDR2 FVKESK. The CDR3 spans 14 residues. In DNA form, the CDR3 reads TGTGCCAGCAGCCAAAACTCTTCCACAGATACGCAGTATTTT. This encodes CASSQNSSTDTQYF.

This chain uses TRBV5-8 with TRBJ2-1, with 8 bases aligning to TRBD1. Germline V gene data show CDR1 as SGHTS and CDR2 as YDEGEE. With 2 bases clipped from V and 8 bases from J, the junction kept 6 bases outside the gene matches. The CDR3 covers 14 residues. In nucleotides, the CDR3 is TGTGCCAGCAGCTTAGGACAGGGAATGGATGAGCAGTTCTTC. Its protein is CASSLGQGMDEQFF.

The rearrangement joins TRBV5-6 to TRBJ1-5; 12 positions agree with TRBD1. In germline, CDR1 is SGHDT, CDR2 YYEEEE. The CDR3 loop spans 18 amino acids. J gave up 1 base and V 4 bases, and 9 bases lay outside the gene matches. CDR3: CASSLRDRGHGSNQPQHF. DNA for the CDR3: TGTGCCAGCAGCCTTAGGGACAGGGGGCATGGGAGCAATCAGCCCCAGCATTTT. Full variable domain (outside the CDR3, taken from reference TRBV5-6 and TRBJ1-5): DAGVTQSPTHLIKTRGQQVTLRCSPKSGHDTVSWYQQALGQGPQFIFQYYEEEERQRGNFPDRFSGHQFPNYSSELNVNALLLGDSALYLCASSLRDRGHGSNQPQHFGDGTRLSIL.

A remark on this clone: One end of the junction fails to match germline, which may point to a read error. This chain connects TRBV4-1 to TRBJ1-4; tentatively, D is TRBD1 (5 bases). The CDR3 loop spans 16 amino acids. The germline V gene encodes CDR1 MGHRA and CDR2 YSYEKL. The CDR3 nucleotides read TGCGCCAGCAGCCAGGCTAAGGGACTTTATAATGAAAACCTGTTTTTT. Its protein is CASSQAKGLYNENLFF.

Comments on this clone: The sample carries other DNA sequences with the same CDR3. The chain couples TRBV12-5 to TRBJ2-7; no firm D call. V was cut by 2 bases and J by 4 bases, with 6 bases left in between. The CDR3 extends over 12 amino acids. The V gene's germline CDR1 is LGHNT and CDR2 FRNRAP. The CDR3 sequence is CASGLSPYEQYF. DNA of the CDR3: TGTGCTAGTGGTTTGTCCCCGTACGAGCAGTACTTC.

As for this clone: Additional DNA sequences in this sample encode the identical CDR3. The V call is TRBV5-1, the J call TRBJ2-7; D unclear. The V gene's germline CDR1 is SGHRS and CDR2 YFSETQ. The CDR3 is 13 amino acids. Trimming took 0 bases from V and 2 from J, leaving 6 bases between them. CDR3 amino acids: CASSLGSPYEQYF. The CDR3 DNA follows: TGCGCCAGCAGCTTGGGCTCGCCCTACGAGCAGTACTTC.

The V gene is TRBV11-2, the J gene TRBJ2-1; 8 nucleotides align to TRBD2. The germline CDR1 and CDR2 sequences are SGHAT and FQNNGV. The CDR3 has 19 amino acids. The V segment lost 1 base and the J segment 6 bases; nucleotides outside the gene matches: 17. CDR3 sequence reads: CASSLGLLGLARGGNEQFF. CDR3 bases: TGTGCCAGCAGCTTAGGTTTATTAGGACTAGCCCGTGGGGGCAATGAGCAGTTCTTC.

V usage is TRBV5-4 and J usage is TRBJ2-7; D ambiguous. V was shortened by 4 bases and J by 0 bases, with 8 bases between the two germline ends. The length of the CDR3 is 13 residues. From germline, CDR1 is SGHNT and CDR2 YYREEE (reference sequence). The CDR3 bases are TGTGCCAGCAGCCTTTCGAACTCCTACGAGCAGTACTTC. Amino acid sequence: CASSLSNSYEQYF. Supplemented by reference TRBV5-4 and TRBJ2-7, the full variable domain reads ETGVTQSPTHLIKTRGQQVTLRCSSQSGHNTVSWYQQALGQGPQFIFQYYREEENGRGNFPPRFSGLQFPNYSSELNVNALELDDSALYLCASSLSNSYEQYFGPGTRLTVT.

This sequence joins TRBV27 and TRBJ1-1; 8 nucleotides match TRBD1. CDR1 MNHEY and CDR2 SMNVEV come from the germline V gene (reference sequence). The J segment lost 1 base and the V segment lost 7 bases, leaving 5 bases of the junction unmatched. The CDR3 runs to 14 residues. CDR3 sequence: CASTTQGANTEAFF. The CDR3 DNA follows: TGTGCCAGCACCACCCAGGGGGCGAACACTGAAGCTTTCTTT.

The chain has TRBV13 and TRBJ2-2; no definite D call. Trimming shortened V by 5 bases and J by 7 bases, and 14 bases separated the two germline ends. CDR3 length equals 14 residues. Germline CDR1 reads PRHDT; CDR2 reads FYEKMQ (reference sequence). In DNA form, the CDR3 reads TGTGCCAGCAGCACTACCCTTGGGGACGGGGAGCTGTTTTTT. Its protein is CASSTTLGDGELFF.

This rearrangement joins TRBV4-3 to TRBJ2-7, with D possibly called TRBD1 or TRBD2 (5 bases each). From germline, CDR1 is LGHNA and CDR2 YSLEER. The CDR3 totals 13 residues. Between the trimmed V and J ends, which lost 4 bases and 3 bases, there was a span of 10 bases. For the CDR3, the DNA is TGCGCCAGCAGCCTAGGGGCGGGCTACGAGCAGTACTTC. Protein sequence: CASSLGAGYEQYF.

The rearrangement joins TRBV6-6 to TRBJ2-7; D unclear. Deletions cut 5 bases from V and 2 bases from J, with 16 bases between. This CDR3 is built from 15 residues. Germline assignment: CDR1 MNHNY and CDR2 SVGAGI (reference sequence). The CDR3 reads CASSLGPSPTYEQYF. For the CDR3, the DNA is TGTGCCAGCAGTCTGGGTCCGAGCCCAACCTACGAGCAGTACTTC.

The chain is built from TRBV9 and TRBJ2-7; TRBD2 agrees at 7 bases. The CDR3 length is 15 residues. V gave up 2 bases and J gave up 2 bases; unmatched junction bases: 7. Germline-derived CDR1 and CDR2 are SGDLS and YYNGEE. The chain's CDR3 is CASSVSGGHTYEQYF. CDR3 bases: TGTGCCAGCAGCGTCTCGGGAGGCCATACCTACGAGCAGTACTTC. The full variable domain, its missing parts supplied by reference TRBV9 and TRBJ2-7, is DSGVTQTPKHLITATGQRVTLRCSPRSGDLSVYWYQQSLDQGLQFLIQYYNGEERAKGNILERFSAQQFPDLHSELNLSSLELGDSALYFCASSVSGGHTYEQYFGPGTRLTVT.

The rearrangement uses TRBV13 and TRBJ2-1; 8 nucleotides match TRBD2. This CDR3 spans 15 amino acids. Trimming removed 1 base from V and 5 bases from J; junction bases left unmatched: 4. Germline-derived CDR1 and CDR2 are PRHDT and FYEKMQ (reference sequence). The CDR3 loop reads CASSLERGGDNEQFF. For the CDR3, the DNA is TGTGCCAGCAGCTTAGAACGGGGGGGCGACAATGAGCAGTTCTTC.

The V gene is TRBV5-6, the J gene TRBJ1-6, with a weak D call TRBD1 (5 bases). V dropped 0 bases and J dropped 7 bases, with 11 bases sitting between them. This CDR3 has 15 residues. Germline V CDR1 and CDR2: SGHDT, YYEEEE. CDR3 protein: CASSLEIGGNSPLHF. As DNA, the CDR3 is TGTGCCAGCAGCTTGGAGATTGGGGGGAATTCACCCCTCCACTTT.

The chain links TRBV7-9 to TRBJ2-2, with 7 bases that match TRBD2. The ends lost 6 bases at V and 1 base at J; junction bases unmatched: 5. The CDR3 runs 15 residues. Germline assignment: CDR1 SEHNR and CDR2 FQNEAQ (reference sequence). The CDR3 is CASRTSSENTGELFF. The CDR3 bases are TGTGCCAGCAGGACTAGCTCTGAGAACACCGGGGAGCTGTTTTTT. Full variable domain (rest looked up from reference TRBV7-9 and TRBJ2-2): DTGVSQNPRHKITKRGQNVTFRCDPISEHNRLYWYRQTLGQGPEFLTYFQNEAQLEKSRLLSDRFSAERPKGSFSTLEIQRTEQGDSAMYLCASRTSSENTGELFFGEGSRLTVL.

The CDR3 DNA is TGCGCCAGCAGTCCGGACCGCTTCTATAATTCACCCCTCCACTTT. Translation: CASSPDRFYNSPLHF. The chain combines TRBV4-1 with TRBJ1-6; D not certain. Per the germline V gene, CDR1 is MGHRA and CDR2 is YSYEKL. The length of the CDR3 is 15 residues. V was shortened by 6 bases and J by 3 bases, with 12 bases between the two germline ends.

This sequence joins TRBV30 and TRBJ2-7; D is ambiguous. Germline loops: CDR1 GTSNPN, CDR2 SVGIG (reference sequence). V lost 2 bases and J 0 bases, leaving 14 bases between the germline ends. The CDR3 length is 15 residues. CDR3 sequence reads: CAWSSSALLSYEQYF. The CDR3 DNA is TGTGCCTGGAGTTCGTCGGCTCTACTCTCCTACGAGCAGTACTTC.

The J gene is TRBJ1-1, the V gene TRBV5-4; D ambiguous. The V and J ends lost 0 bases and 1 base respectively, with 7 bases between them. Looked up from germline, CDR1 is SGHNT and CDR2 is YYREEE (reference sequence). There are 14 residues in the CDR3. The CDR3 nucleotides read TGTGCCAGCAGCTTGGCTTGGGGGAACACTGAAGCTTTCTTT. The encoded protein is CASSLAWGNTEAFF.

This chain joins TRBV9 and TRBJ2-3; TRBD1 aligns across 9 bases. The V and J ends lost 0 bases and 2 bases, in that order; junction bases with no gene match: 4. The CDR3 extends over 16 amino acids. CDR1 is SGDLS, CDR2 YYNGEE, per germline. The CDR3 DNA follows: TGTGCCAGCAGCGTAGGACAGGGGGAGTACACAGATACGCAGTATTTT. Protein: CASSVGQGEYTDTQYF. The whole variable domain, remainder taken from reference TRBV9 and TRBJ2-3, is DSGVTQTPKHLITATGQRVTLRCSPRSGDLSVYWYQQSLDQGLQFLIQYYNGEERAKGNILERFSAQQFPDLHSELNLSSLELGDSALYFCASSVGQGEYTDTQYFGPGTRLTVL.

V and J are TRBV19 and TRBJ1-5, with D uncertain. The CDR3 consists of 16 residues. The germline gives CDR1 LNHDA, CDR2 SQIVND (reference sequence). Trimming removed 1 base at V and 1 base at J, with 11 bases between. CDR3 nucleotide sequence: TGTGCCAGTAGTATAGTGGTTATAGGGAGCAATCAGCCCCAGCATTTT. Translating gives CASSIVVIGSNQPQHF.

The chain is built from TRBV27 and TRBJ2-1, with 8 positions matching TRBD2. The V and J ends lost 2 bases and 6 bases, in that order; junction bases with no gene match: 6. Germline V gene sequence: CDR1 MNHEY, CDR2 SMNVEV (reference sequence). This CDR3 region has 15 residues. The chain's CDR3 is CASSLRDGTSNEQFF. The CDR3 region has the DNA TGTGCCAGCAGTTTACGGGACGGGACTAGCAATGAGCAGTTCTTC.

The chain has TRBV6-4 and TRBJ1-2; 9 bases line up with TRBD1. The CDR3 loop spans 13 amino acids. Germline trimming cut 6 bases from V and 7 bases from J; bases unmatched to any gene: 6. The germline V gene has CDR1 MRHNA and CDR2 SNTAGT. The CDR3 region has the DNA TGTGCCAGCAGAACAGGGGGCCGAATTGGCTACACCTTC. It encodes CASRTGGRIGYTF.